Each of the 24 T cell receptor beta chains below was sequenced from the same sample in a study of shared T cell receptors in the human thymus. Produced via immunoSEQ multiplex PCR; TCRdb's table is partial and in-frame only. The sample carries hundreds of thousands of clones, 70% to 90% recorded once. The data also belong to a second study, concerning human thymus T cells.

Sequenced material: thymocytes. These receptors were taken from a girl under three years old with a congenital heart defect.

In this sample, this clone turned up once. The V and J genes are TRBV18 and TRBJ2-3, with a tentative D call TRBD2 (6 bases). Between the trimmed V and J ends, which lost 1 base and 5 bases, there was a span of 10 bases. Germline values: CDR1 KGHSH, CDR2 LQKENI. The CDR3 consists of 14 residues. Written as DNA, the CDR3 is TGTGCCAGCTCACCACGGAGACTAGTAGATACGCAGTATTTT. It encodes CASSPRRLVDTQYF.

This clone was detected only a few times. The sample holds other DNA sequences that translate to the same CDR3. This rearrangement joins TRBV29-1 to TRBJ1-2, with 8 nucleotides matching TRBD1. Germline-derived CDR1 and CDR2 are SQVTM and ANQGSEA. J was trimmed by 6 bases and V by 6 bases; bases with no gene match: 0. This CDR3 contains 10 residues. The CDR3 reads CSVQGDGYTF. The CDR3 region has the DNA TGCAGCGTACAGGGGGATGGCTACACCTTC.

The chain recombines TRBV19 with TRBJ2-1; a possible D gene is TRBD1 (6 bases). Trimming shortened V by 5 bases and J by 1 base, and 12 bases separated the two germline ends. The CDR3 totals 15 residues. The V gene's germline CDR1 is LNHDA and CDR2 SQIVND (reference sequence). The CDR3 spells CASSPFRGSYNEQFF. In nucleotides, the CDR3 is TGTGCCAGTAGTCCTTTCAGGGGATCCTACAATGAGCAGTTCTTC.

This clone showed up just a few times. At the DNA level, this CDR3 is encoded by other sequences in the same sample as well. This chain uses TRBV9 with TRBJ2-1; 8 bases line up with TRBD2. Per germline, CDR1 SGDLS and CDR2 YYNGEE. The length of the CDR3 is 15 residues. The junction had 5 bases not matched to a gene; V was cut back by 0 bases and J by 6 bases. This chain's CDR3 is CASSVAAGGPNEQFF. CDR3 nucleotide sequence: TGTGCCAGCAGCGTAGCTGCGGGGGGCCCCAATGAGCAGTTCTTC.

The count of this clone is one. This chain links TRBV11-2 with TRBJ2-5, with 7 bases fitting TRBD2. Per germline, CDR1 SGHAT and CDR2 FQNNGV. V dropped 0 bases and J dropped 1; count of bases not matched to a gene: 8. The length of the CDR3 is 17 residues. CDR3 sequence reads: CASSLDKGLAAQETQYF. In nucleotides, the CDR3 is TGTGCCAGCAGCTTAGACAAAGGGCTAGCGGCCCAAGAGACCCAGTACTTC. Based on the CDR3 plus reference TRBV11-2 and TRBJ2-5, the full variable domain is EAGVAQSPRYKIIEKRQSVAFWCNPISGHATLYWYQQILGQGPKLLIQFQNNGVVDDSQLPKDRFSAERLKGVDSTLKIQPAKLEDSAVYLCASSLDKGLAAQETQYFGPGTRLLVL.

The rearrangement links TRBV5-5 to TRBJ2-1; TRBD1 matches 8 bases. The CDR3 extends over 15 amino acids. The trim removed 4 bases at V and 14 bases at J, leaving 17 bases unmatched. Per germline, CDR1 SGHKS and CDR2 YYEKEE (reference sequence). This CDR3 reads CASSPGQGAGAAKFF. CDR3 coding DNA: TGTGCCAGCAGCCCCGGACAGGGAGCAGGGGCAGCCAAGTTCTTC.

In nucleotides, the CDR3 is TGTGCCAGCGGAATTTGGGGGGACCCTAACTATGGCTACACCTTC. Translated, it gives CASGIWGDPNYGYTF. V and J are TRBV5-6 and TRBJ1-2; possibly TRBD1 for D (5 bases). Germline CDR1 reads SGHDT; CDR2 reads YYEEEE. The CDR3 loop spans 15 amino acids. V was clipped by 7 bases and J by 0 bases, with 16 bases between them.

The CDR3 loop is CATPVWAGTEAFF. CDR3 DNA: TGTGCCACCCCAGTCTGGGCAGGCACTGAAGCTTTCTTT. The chain is built from TRBV2 and TRBJ1-1; D is uncertain. In germline, CDR1 is SNHLY, CDR2 FYNNEI. This CDR3 is built from 13 residues. V was cut by 10 bases and J by 4 bases, with 16 bases left in between. Filled out from reference TRBV2 and TRBJ1-1, the complete variable domain reads EPEVTQTPSHQVTQMGQEVILRCVPISNHLYFYWYRQILGQKVEFLVSFYNNEISEKSEIFDDQFSVERPDGSNFTLKIRSTKLEDSAMYFCATPVWAGTEAFFGQGTRLTVV.

The chain carries TRBV29-1 and TRBJ1-1; 7 positions agree with TRBD1. CDR1 and CDR2 (germline): SQVTM, ANQGSEA. The CDR3 has 16 residues. V trimming: 3 bases; J trimming: 8 bases; junction bases outside the gene matches: 18. The CDR3 DNA sequence: TGCAGCGTTGAGGCAAAATCGGACAGGTTTAACTCCGAAGCTTTCTTT. Its protein product is CSVEAKSDRFNSEAFF. Full variable domain (missing parts from reference TRBV29-1 and TRBJ1-1): SAVISQKPSRDICQRGTSLTIQCQVDSQVTMMFWYRQQPGQSLTLIATANQGSEATYESGFVIDKFPISRPNLTFSTLTVSNMSPEDSSIYLCSVEAKSDRFNSEAFFGQGTRLTVV.

The chain recombines TRBV9 with TRBJ1-3; TRBD1 agrees at 9 bases. With 3 bases clipped from V and 3 bases from J, the junction kept 13 bases outside the gene matches. Germline V gives CDR1 SGDLS, CDR2 YYNGEE. The CDR3 sequence is 18 residues long. The CDR3 region is CASSAARAGQGCGNTIYF. In nucleotides, the CDR3 is TGTGCCAGCAGCGCTGCCCGGGCGGGACAGGGTTGTGGAAACACCATATATTTT.

V is TRBV28 and J is TRBJ1-1; D may be TRBD1 (6 bases). This CDR3 comprises 15 residues. Germline V gives CDR1 MDHEN, CDR2 SYDVKM. Trimming removed 6 bases at V and 1 base at J, with 15 bases between. CDR3 nucleotides: TGTGCCAGCAGCAACAGGGTCCCCGCGAACACTGAAGCTTTCTTT. Its translation is CASSNRVPANTEAFF.

The chain joins TRBV27 to TRBJ1-5; possible D gene TRBD1, 6 bases. Trimming left V 10 bases short and J 3 bases short, with 13 bases between. The V gene's germline CDR1 is MNHEY and CDR2 SMNVEV (reference sequence). The CDR3 contains 13 residues. The CDR3 DNA reads TGTGCCACAAGAGGGGGAGCCAATCAGCCCCAGCATTTT. Translating gives CATRGGANQPQHF.

This clone appeared once. The genes are TRBV12-2 and TRBJ1-2; the table calls TRBD1, which could not be checked here. TRBV12-2 is deemed a pseudogene. This CDR3 contains 12 residues. In DNA form, the CDR3 reads TGTGCAAGTCGCTTAGCTACCCGGGACAGGGGGTTC. Its translation is CASRLATRDRGF.

On this clone: One end of the junction is discordant with germline, which a read error may explain. Within the sample, other DNA sequences also encode this same CDR3. J is TRBJ1-6 and V is TRBV9; D is possibly TRBD1 (5 bases). Looked up from germline, CDR1 is SGDLS and CDR2 is YYNGEE. The CDR3 is 15 residues long. CDR3: CASSTDISHNSPLHF. The CDR3 DNA follows: TGTGCCAGCAGCACGGACATTTCGCACAATTCCCCCCTCCACTTT.

The gene calls are TRBV5-1 and TRBJ2-5, with a tentative D call TRBD2 (6 bases). Germline lookup yields CDR1 SGHRS and CDR2 YFSETQ. V was cut by 4 bases and J by 0 bases, with 13 bases left in between. This CDR3 has 15 residues. The CDR3 region has the DNA TGCGCCAGCAGCGCCGCGGGATGGTACCAAGAGACCCAGTACTTC. Encoded protein: CASSAAGWYQETQYF. Full variable domain (rest looked up from reference TRBV5-1 and TRBJ2-5): KAGVTQTPRYLIKTRGQQVTLSCSPISGHRSVSWYQQTPGQGLQFLFEYFSETQRNKGNFPGRFSGRQFSNSRSEMNVSTLELGDSALYLCASSAAGWYQETQYFGPGTRLLVL.

The V and J genes are TRBV6-1 and TRBJ1-1; D not resolved. V dropped 3 bases and J dropped 4 bases, with 9 bases sitting between them. The CDR3 runs to 13 residues. Germline V CDR1 and CDR2: MNHNS, SASEGT. CDR3 sequence reads: CASSDGGSTEAFF. The DNA for the CDR3 is TGTGCCAGCAGTGATGGAGGAAGCACTGAAGCTTTCTTT.

The rearrangement links TRBV7-9 to TRBJ1-2, with D tentatively TRBD1 (5 bases). Germline V gives CDR1 SEHNR, CDR2 FQNEAQ (reference sequence). V lost 2 bases and J lost 8, with 12 bases in between. The CDR3 contains 13 residues. CDR3 protein: CASSLSPRVGYTF. The CDR3 nucleotides are TGTGCCAGCAGCTTAAGCCCCAGGGTGGGCTACACCTTC.

The V gene is TRBV9, the J gene TRBJ1-5; D call uncertain. CDR3 size: 17 residues. The V end lost 0 bases, the J end lost 3 bases, and 16 bases lay between the germline ends. Germline V gives CDR1 SGDLS, CDR2 YYNGEE. This chain's CDR3 is CASSVGKRVSANQPQHF. The CDR3 DNA is TGTGCCAGCAGCGTAGGTAAGCGGGTCAGCGCCAATCAGCCCCAGCATTTT.

The table lists this clone with a count of one. The chain has TRBV25-1 and TRBJ2-3; 7 bases line up with TRBD1. V trimming: 5 bases; J trimming: 2 bases; junction bases outside the gene matches: 4. Per the germline V gene, CDR1 is MGHDK and CDR2 is SYGVNS. This CDR3 contains 14 residues. The CDR3 sequence is CASSMRGHTDTQYF. In DNA form, the CDR3 reads TGTGCCAGCAGTATGAGGGGGCACACAGATACGCAGTATTTT.

The V gene is TRBV6-6, the J gene TRBJ1-1; D possibly corresponds to TRBD1 (5 bases). Germline lookup yields CDR1 MNHNY and CDR2 SVGAGI (reference sequence). V was trimmed by 9 bases and J by 8 bases, leaving 22 bases between them. The CDR3 has 14 amino acids. The CDR3 DNA sequence: TGTGCCAGTGCCGGGACTCAGAACCCATTAGAAGCTTTCTTT. It codes for CASAGTQNPLEAFF.

The chain recombines TRBV5-1 with TRBJ1-1; D is uncertain. Trimming stripped 4 bases from V and 1 base from J, with 20 bases between. There are 17 residues in the CDR3. In germline, CDR1 is SGHRS, CDR2 YFSETQ. This chain's CDR3 is CASSPEGSKAWNTEAFF. DNA for the CDR3: TGCGCCAGCAGCCCGGAGGGTTCGAAGGCATGGAACACTGAAGCTTTCTTT.

CDR3 sequence reads: CASSQSPTAEETQYF. In DNA, the CDR3 is TGCGCCAGCAGCCAGAGCCCGACAGCAGAAGAGACCCAGTACTTC. The J gene is TRBJ2-5, the V gene TRBV4-3; tentatively, D is TRBD1 (5 bases). The germline CDR1 and CDR2 sequences are LGHNA and YSLEER. CDR3 length: 15 amino acids. V was cut by 3 bases and J by 3 bases, with 14 bases left in between.

Comments on this clone: A read error may produce the germline difference seen at one junction end. This chain joins TRBV2 and TRBJ1-1; 7 bases fit TRBD1. This CDR3 contains 16 residues. The V gene's germline CDR1 is SNHLY and CDR2 FYNNEI. CDR3 nucleotides: TGTACCAGCAGTGGTCCTACGGGACAGTTGAACACTGAAGCTTTCTTT. This codes for CTSSGPTGQLNTEAFF.

The rearrangement links TRBV14 to TRBJ2-2, with 10 bases aligning to TRBD1. After removal of 2 bases from V and 4 bases from J, the junction contained 4 bases not matched to a gene. Germline V gives CDR1 SGHDN, CDR2 FVKESK. The CDR3 loop spans 16 amino acids. CDR3 residues: CASSQPGQGPTGELFF. The CDR3 DNA reads TGTGCCAGCAGCCAACCGGGACAGGGGCCCACCGGGGAGCTGTTTTTT.